Included here is one T cell receptor (beta chain) sequence, with context. Its cognate antigen is unknown. An amount of RNA that ranged from roughly 0.45 to 1 ug was reverse transcribed with random hexamers. TCRdb re-derived calls from the immunoSEQ multiplex PCR reads in MiXCR, one entry per CDR3 protein. The table has some 200,000 distinct CDR3 sequences, nearly 97% seen once. The recently defined diagnostic criteria for definite or probable disease were met by the Susac syndrome patients. TEMRA cells were FACS-enriched, and CD8+ and CD4+ T cells were isolated negatively. The data are from a study of CD8 T cells in Susac syndrome. Broader study findings: By the study's own acknowledgment, its TCR sequencing and HLA analysis included relatively few individuals. CD4+ repertoires of Susac syndrome patients lacked detectable clonal expansion.

Germline V gives CDR1 MGHRA, CDR2 YSYEKL. This CDR3 contains 15 residues. V dropped 0 bases and J dropped 2 bases, with 10 bases sitting between them. The clonotype originates from a human donor with Susac syndrome. The chain joins TRBV4-1 to TRBJ1-1; D ambiguous. The sample taken for sequencing was CD4+ T cells from PBMCs. In nucleotides, the CDR3 is TGCGCCAGCAGCCAAGAGGGGATAGTCAACACTGAAGCTTTCTTT. Its protein product is CASSQEGIVNTEAFF.